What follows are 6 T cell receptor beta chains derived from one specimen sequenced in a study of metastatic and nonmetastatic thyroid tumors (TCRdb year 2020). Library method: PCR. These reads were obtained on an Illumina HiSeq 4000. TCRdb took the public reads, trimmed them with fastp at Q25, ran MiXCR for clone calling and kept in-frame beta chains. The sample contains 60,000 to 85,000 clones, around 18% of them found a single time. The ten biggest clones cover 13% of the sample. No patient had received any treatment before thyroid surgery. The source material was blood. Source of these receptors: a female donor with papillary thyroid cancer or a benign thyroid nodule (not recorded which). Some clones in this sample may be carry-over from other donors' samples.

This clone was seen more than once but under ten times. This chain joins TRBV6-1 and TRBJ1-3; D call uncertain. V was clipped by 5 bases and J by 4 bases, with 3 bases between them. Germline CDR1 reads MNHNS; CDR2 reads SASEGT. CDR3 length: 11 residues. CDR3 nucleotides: TGTGCCAGCAGTAGGGGAAACACCATATATTTT. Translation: CASSRGNTIYF.

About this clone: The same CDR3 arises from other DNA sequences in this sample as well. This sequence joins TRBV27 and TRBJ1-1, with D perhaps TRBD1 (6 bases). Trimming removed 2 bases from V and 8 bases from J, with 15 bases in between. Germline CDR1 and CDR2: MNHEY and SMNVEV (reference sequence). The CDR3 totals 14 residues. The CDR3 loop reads CASSLGQPNAEAFF. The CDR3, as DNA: TGTGCCAGCAGTTTAGGACAGCCTAACGCCGAAGCTTTCTTT.

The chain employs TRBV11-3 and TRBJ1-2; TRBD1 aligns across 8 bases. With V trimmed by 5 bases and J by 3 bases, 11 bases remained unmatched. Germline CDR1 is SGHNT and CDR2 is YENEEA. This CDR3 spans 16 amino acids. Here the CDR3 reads CASSPRQKQGDYGYTF. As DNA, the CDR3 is TGTGCCAGCAGCCCCCGACAGAAACAGGGGGACTATGGCTACACCTTC.

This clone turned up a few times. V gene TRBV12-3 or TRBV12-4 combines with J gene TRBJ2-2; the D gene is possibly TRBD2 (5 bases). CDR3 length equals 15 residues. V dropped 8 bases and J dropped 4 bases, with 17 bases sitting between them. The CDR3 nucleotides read TGTGCCAGCGGGGAGAACAGACCTACCACCGGGGAGCTGTTTTTT. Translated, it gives CASGENRPTTGELFF.

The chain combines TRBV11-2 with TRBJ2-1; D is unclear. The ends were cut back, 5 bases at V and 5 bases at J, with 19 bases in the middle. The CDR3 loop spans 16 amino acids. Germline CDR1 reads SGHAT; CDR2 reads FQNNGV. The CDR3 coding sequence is TGTGCCAGCAGCCCTTGGGTTATGGTTCTCAACAATGAGCAGTTCTTC. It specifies CASSPWVMVLNNEQFF.

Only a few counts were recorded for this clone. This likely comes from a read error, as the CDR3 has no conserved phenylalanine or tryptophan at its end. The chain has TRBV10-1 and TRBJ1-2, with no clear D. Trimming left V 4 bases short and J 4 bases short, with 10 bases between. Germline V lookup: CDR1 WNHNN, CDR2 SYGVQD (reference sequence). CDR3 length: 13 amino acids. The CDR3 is CASSVDLSYGYTS. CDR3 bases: TGCGCCAGCAGTGTAGATCTTAGCTATGGCTACACCTCC.